Listed below are T cell receptor beta chains from one sample, sequenced in a study of T cell responses to AZD1222 COVID-19 vaccine. TCRdb keeps only in-frame clones here, not all; method: immunoSEQ multiplex PCR. The table records about 93,000 clones, 80% to 90% of them present only once. The sample here was peripheral blood, taken on day 0 of AZD1222 vaccination. The receptor set was obtained from an adult in good health. Both conserved end residues are part of each CDR3. Each record gives: D gene, V gene, clone size, J gene, CDR3 protein, CDR3 DNA. D genes are given only for firm matches. Some rows mark clone size as missing; the rest say once, few, many or name a class of expanded clone.

.,TRBV14,.,TRBJ2-5,CASSQASGLPMETQYF,TGTGCCAGCAGCCAAGCTTCGGGACTCCCGATGGAGACCCAGTACTTC
TRBD2,TRBV5-1,once,TRBJ2-3,CASSSSGGTDTQYF,TGCGCCAGCAGCTCTAGCGGGGGCACCGATACGCAGTATTTT
TRBD2,TRBV3-1/TRBV3-2,.,TRBJ2-5,CASSNGLAGEIQETQYF,TGTGCCAGCAGCAACGGACTAGCGGGAGAAATTCAAGAGACCCAGTACTTC
.,TRBV29-1,.,TRBJ2-1,CSVPYPQGQFF,TGCAGCGTCCCTTACCCCCAGGGGCAGTTCTTC
.,TRBV11-1,.,TRBJ2-2,CASSPRLENGELFF,TGTGCCAGCAGCCCGCGACTGGAGAACGGGGAGCTGTTTTTT
.,TRBV11-2,.,TRBJ1-6,CASSLPPGPRNSPLHF,TGTGCCAGCAGCTTGCCACCGGGACCCAGGAATTCACCCCTCCACTTT
.,TRBV7-8,.,TRBJ2-1,CASSPGLLNEQFF,TGTGCCAGCAGCCCAGGGTTGTTGAATGAGCAGTTCTTC
.,TRBV6-5,.,TRBJ2-7,CASSYAASVGLEQYF,TGTGCCAGCAGTTACGCGGCTAGCGTGGGGCTCGAGCAGTACTTC
.,TRBV4-1,.,TRBJ2-7,CASSSQKGNGVGEQYF,TGCGCCAGCAGTAGCCAGAAGGGGAATGGGGTGGGCGAGCAGTACTTC
TRBD1,TRBV24-1,.,TRBJ1-1,CATSATGRYTEAFF,TGTGCCACTAGTGCGACAGGGAGATACACTGAAGCTTTCTTT
.,TRBV30,.,TRBJ1-5,CAWSLGVGNQPQHF,TGTGCCTGGAGTCTTGGGGTGGGCAATCAGCCCCAGCATTTT
TRBD2,TRBV5-5,.,TRBJ2-7,CASSLGASGSYEQYF,TGTGCCAGCAGCTTGGGTGCTAGCGGGTCCTACGAGCAGTACTTC
TRBD1,TRBV3-1/TRBV3-2,.,TRBJ1-3,CASSRQGNSGNTIYF,TGTGCCAGCAGCAGACAGGGTAACTCTGGAAACACCATATATTTT
.,TRBV6-2/TRBV6-3,few,TRBJ1-1,CASSYGGHGTEAFF,TGTGCCAGCAGTTACGGGGGGCATGGCACTGAAGCTTTCTTT
.,TRBV11-2,.,TRBJ1-6,CASSLLTGDSPLHF,TGTGCCAGCAGCCTCCTCACGGGGGATTCACCCCTCCACTTT
.,TRBV5-5,.,TRBJ2-7,CASRVGWDEGYEQYF,TGTGCCAGCAGGGTTGGGTGGGACGAGGGCTACGAGCAGTACTTC
TRBD2,TRBV6-6,many,TRBJ2-7,CASSTGTSANEQYF,TGTGCCAGCAGTACCGGGACTAGCGCAAACGAGCAGTACTTC
TRBD1,TRBV4-1,.,TRBJ1-2,CASSQGGQGADGYTF,TGCGCCAGCAGCCAAGGGGGACAGGGGGCAGATGGCTACACCTTC
TRBD1,TRBV7-9,.,TRBJ2-7,CASGLGQGYEQYF,TGTGCCAGCGGATTAGGACAGGGGTACGAGCAGTACTTC
.,TRBV19,few,TRBJ1-4,CASSIGNGIGNEKLFF,TGTGCCAGTAGTATCGGAAACGGGATTGGTAATGAAAAACTGTTTTTT
.,TRBV19,.,TRBJ2-5,CASSKLQGGGSETQYF,TGTGCCAGTAGTAAATTACAGGGAGGAGGTTCGGAGACCCAGTACTTC
.,TRBV6-5,once,TRBJ2-2,CASRKESGELFF,TGTGCCAGCAGGAAGGAGTCCGGGGAGCTGTTTTTT
.,TRBV7-9,.,TRBJ1-2,CASSLDSWGYGYTF,TGTGCCAGCAGCTTAGACTCCTGGGGCTATGGCTACACCTTC
.,TRBV19,.,TRBJ1-4,CASRSPGRRGSEKLFF,TGTGCCAGTAGATCTCCGGGACGCCGAGGAAGTGAAAAACTGTTTTTT
.,TRBV18,.,TRBJ1-1,CASSPQGGGKGAEAFF,TGTGCCAGCTCACCACAAGGGGGAGGCAAGGGGGCTGAAGCTTTCTTT
TRBD2,TRBV4-2,few,TRBJ2-3,CASSQDLRISGVKSTDTQYF,TGTGCCAGCAGCCAAGATCTAAGGATTAGCGGGGTAAAAAGCACAGATACGCAGTATTTT
TRBD2,TRBV2,.,TRBJ2-5,CASSVLAGSRGETQYF,TGTGCCAGCAGTGTACTAGCGGGGTCTCGGGGGGAGACCCAGTACTTC
TRBD1,TRBV11-3,.,TRBJ2-2,CASTQGANAGELFF,TGTGCCAGCACCCAGGGGGCTAATGCCGGGGAGCTGTTTTTT
.,TRBV7-2,once,TRBJ1-4,CASSFTRGGEKLFF,TGTGCCAGCAGCTTCACCCGGGGCGGCGAAAAACTGTTTTTT